The 8 T cell receptor beta chains listed next were all sequenced from one sample in a study of spatial heterogeneity in lung cancer. MiXCR, applied by TCRdb to the 5' RACE reads, yields one record per CDR3 protein. The sample shows 39,000 or so distinct CDR3 sequences, approximately 7.5% of them seen only once. Time point noted: sample taken at primary tumor resection. Whole RNA obtained from tumor, nontumor lung or frozen PBMC underwent sequencing without sorting. This specimen consisted of PBMCs, obtained at surgery. These receptors all come from a male donor with early-stage non-small cell lung cancer.

This clonotype has ten or more counts. The chain is built from TRBV5-6 and TRBJ2-1, with D possibly being TRBD1 (6 bases). Germline CDR1 SGHDT, CDR2 YYEEEE. V lost 0 bases and J lost 10, with 11 bases in between. This CDR3 spans 13 amino acids. The CDR3 coding sequence is TGTGCCAGCAGCTTGGTGGGGGCCCAAGAGCAGTTCTTC. Its translation is CASSLVGAQEQFF.

This clonotype was picked up many times. The rearrangement uses TRBV7-9 and TRBJ1-1; D remains unclear. The germline V gene has CDR1 SEHNR and CDR2 FQNEAQ (reference sequence). The V and J ends lost 7 bases and 1 base respectively, with 7 bases between them. This CDR3 has 12 amino acids. The CDR3 sequence: CASTPTNTEAFF. In DNA, the CDR3 is TGTGCCAGCACCCCGACGAACACTGAAGCTTTCTTT.

This clonotype was seen many times. V and J are TRBV6-2 or TRBV6-3 and TRBJ2-1; D unclear. The CDR3 extends over 17 amino acids. Germline loops: CDR1 MNHEY, CDR2 SVGEGT. V shed 6 bases and J shed 7 bases, with 25 bases lying between them. The CDR3 loop is CASRSRPGPRSGNEQFF. CDR3 sequence (DNA): TGTGCCAGCAGATCCCGCCCCGGACCCCGATCGGGTAATGAGCAGTTCTTC.

This sequence joins TRBV7-2 and TRBJ2-3; no firm D call. CDR3 length equals 13 residues. The V gene lost 4 bases and the J gene lost 4 bases, with 9 bases spanning the gap. Germline CDR1 and CDR2: SGHTA and FQGNSA. The CDR3 nucleotides are TGTGCCAGCAGCTCCGAATACGCAGATACGCAGTATTTT. This gives the protein CASSSEYADTQYF.

This clonotype was counted many times. The rearrangement uses TRBV7-3 and TRBJ2-2; TRBD1 matches at 7 bases. Germline values: CDR1 SGHTA, CDR2 FQGTGA. V was pared by 2 bases and J by 1 base, with 13 bases of the junction left unmatched. This CDR3 spans 19 amino acids. The CDR3 spells CASSLFMPSTGVNTGELFF. The CDR3 nucleotides are TGTGCCAGCAGCTTATTTATGCCCAGCACAGGGGTGAACACCGGGGAGCTGTTTTTT.

The chain combines TRBV5-6 with TRBJ2-1; possibly TRBD1 for D (6 bases). The CDR3 extends over 14 amino acids. In germline, CDR1 is SGHDT, CDR2 YYEEEE. The V end lost 2 bases, the J end lost 11 bases, and 17 bases lay between the germline ends. The CDR3 reads CASSFQGQHLKQFF. The CDR3 nucleotides read TGTGCCAGCAGCTTTCAAGGACAGCACCTTAAGCAGTTCTTC.

This clonotype was recorded many times. The chain carries TRBV7-9 and TRBJ2-5; D is uncertain. V was shortened by 4 bases and J by 1 base, with 7 bases between the two germline ends. The CDR3 length is 13 residues. Germline V gives CDR1 SEHNR, CDR2 FQNEAQ (reference sequence). In DNA, the CDR3 is TGTGCCAGCAGCTCCTACCCCCAAGAGACCCAGTACTTC. Its translation is CASSSYPQETQYF.

This clonotype has just a few counts. This rearrangement joins TRBV18 to TRBJ2-5, with a weak D call TRBD2 (5 bases). The germline gives CDR1 KGHSH, CDR2 LQKENI. The CDR3 sequence is 15 residues long. With 3 bases removed from V and 1 base from J, the gap between germline ends came to 12 bases. The CDR3 region has the DNA TGTGCCAGCTCACCTTTCGGCGGGTCCCAAGAGACCCAGTACTTC. Its protein product is CASSPFGGSQETQYF.